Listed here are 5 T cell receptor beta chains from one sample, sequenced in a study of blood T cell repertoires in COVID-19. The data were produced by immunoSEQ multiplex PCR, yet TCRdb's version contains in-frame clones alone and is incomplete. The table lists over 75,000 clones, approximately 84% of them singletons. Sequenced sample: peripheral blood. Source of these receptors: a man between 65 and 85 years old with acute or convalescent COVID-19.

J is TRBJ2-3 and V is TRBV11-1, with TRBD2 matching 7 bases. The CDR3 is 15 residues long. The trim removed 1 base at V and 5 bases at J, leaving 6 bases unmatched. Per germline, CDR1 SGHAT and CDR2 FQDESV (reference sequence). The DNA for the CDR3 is TGTGCCAGCAGCTTAGAAGGGAGGGCCGTAGATACGCAGTATTTT. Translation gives CASSLEGRAVDTQYF.

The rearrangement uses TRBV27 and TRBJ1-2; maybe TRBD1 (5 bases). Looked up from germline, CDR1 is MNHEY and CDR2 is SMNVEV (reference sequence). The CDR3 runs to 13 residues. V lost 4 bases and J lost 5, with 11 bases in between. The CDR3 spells CASSWGVGYGYTF. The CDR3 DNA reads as TGTGCCAGCAGTTGGGGGGTGGGGTATGGCTACACCTTC.

Written as DNA, the CDR3 is TGTGCCAGCAGCCCCCTTCCCGTCGACAGTAACTATGGCTACACCTTC. The encoded protein is CASSPLPVDSNYGYTF. J is TRBJ1-2 and V is TRBV7-9; the D gene is possibly TRBD1 (5 bases). The CDR3 covers 16 residues. Germline V lookup: CDR1 SEHNR, CDR2 FQNEAQ (reference sequence). Trimming shortened V by 5 bases and J by 1 base, and 17 bases separated the two germline ends.

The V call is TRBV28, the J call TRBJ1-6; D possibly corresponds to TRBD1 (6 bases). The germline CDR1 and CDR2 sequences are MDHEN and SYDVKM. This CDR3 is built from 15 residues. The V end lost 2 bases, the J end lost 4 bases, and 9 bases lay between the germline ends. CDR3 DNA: TGTGCCAGCAGTTTACCACAGGGTTATAATTCACCCCTCCACTTT. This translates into CASSLPQGYNSPLHF.

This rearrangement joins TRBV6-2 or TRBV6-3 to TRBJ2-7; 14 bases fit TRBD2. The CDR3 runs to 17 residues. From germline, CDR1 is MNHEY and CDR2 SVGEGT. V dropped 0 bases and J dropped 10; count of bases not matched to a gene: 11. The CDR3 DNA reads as TGTGCCAGCAGTTACTCGAGTTCCGGGACTAGCGGGAGAGATCAGTACTTC. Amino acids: CASSYSSSGTSGRDQYF.